The T cell receptor (beta chain) described here comes from a study of STAT3 mutations in large granular lymphocyte leukemia. Study-level background: Roughly 37% of treated T-LGLL patients showed hematologic response to immunosuppression. Overall study results and limits: Some patients had dominant TCR clones larger than their STAT3 mutant burden. In T-cell large granular lymphocyte leukemia, about half of patients showed multiple immunodominant subclonotypes. Differing intervals and regimens complicate linking therapy response to clone burden.

Germline V gene data show CDR1 as SEHNR and CDR2 as FQNEAQ (reference sequence). The CDR3 contains 15 residues. Trimming left V 5 bases short and J 5 bases short, with 19 bases between. Average productive template count per sample was around 44,000. Profiling relied on immunoSEQ multiplex PCR, and the TCRdb table lists in-frame clones only, not all of them. The sample contains 20,000 or so clones, roughly 90% of which appear only once. Points on this clone: Its cognate antigen is unknown.

This clonotype was obtained from a man in his sixties with T-cell large granular lymphocyte leukemia. Some clones in this sample may be carry-over from other donors' samples. The sequencing input was peripheral blood mononuclear cells. The genes are TRBV7-9 and TRBJ2-7; the D gene is possibly TRBD1 (7 bases). CDR3 sequence: CASSVPLGRGDEQYF. The CDR3 region has the DNA TGTGCCAGCAGCGTTCCCTTGGGCAGGGGGGACGAGCAGTACTTC.